The entry below gives a single T cell receptor (beta chain) sequence along with its context. What it recognizes is unknown. TCRdb itself ran the reads through MiXCR, one entry per CDR3 protein. The sample shows some 800,000 distinct CDR3 sequences, approximately 29% of them seen only once. The data originate from a study of T cell repertoires in cytomegalovirus infection. Study as a whole: It was recently identified HLA-C-restricted and well-studied HLA-B-restricted CMV epitopes that the study used. TCR beta signatures that were public indicated CMV infection and matching HLA type.

The ends lost 2 bases at V and 4 bases at J; junction bases unmatched: 8. The CDR3 is 16 residues long. Germline CDR1 reads SGHTA; CDR2 reads FQGTGA. Study-level points and caveats: Pooled public TCR beta family frequency picked out CMV carriers with the relevant HLA.

The material was cultured CD8+ T cells from PBMCs, obtained from culture after CMV antigen stimulation. This receptor was obtained from a human donor in good health (CMV status not recorded). Some clones in this sample may be carry-over from other donors' samples. V and J are TRBV7-3 and TRBJ2-1; 7 bases are a match to TRBD2. The CDR3: CASSLYGGGEYNEQFF. For the CDR3, the DNA is TGTGCCAGCAGCTTATATGGTGGGGGGGAATACAATGAGCAGTTCTTC.